This TCR beta chain comes out of a study of early T cells in non-severe SARS-CoV-2 infection. This clonotype has at least ten counts. CDR1 and CDR2 from the germline V gene are MGHDK and SYGVNS. Trimming took off 4 bases at V and 2 bases at J, with 6 bases between the two ends. This CDR3 is built from 13 residues. Using its own MiXCR run on the 5' RACE reads, TCRdb lists one record per CDR3 protein. The sample has 30,000 to 35,000 distinct CDR3 sequences; 6% to 8.5% are singletons. The sequenced material came from whole blood. This chain joins TRBV25-1 and TRBJ1-3; D unclear. The clonotype originates from an adult who was a healthcare worker with PCR-confirmed SARS-CoV-2 infection or an uninfected control (not recorded which). The CDR3 nucleotides are TGTGCCAGCAGTGGGGAAGCTGGAAACACCATATATTTT. Amino acid sequence: CASSGEAGNTIYF.